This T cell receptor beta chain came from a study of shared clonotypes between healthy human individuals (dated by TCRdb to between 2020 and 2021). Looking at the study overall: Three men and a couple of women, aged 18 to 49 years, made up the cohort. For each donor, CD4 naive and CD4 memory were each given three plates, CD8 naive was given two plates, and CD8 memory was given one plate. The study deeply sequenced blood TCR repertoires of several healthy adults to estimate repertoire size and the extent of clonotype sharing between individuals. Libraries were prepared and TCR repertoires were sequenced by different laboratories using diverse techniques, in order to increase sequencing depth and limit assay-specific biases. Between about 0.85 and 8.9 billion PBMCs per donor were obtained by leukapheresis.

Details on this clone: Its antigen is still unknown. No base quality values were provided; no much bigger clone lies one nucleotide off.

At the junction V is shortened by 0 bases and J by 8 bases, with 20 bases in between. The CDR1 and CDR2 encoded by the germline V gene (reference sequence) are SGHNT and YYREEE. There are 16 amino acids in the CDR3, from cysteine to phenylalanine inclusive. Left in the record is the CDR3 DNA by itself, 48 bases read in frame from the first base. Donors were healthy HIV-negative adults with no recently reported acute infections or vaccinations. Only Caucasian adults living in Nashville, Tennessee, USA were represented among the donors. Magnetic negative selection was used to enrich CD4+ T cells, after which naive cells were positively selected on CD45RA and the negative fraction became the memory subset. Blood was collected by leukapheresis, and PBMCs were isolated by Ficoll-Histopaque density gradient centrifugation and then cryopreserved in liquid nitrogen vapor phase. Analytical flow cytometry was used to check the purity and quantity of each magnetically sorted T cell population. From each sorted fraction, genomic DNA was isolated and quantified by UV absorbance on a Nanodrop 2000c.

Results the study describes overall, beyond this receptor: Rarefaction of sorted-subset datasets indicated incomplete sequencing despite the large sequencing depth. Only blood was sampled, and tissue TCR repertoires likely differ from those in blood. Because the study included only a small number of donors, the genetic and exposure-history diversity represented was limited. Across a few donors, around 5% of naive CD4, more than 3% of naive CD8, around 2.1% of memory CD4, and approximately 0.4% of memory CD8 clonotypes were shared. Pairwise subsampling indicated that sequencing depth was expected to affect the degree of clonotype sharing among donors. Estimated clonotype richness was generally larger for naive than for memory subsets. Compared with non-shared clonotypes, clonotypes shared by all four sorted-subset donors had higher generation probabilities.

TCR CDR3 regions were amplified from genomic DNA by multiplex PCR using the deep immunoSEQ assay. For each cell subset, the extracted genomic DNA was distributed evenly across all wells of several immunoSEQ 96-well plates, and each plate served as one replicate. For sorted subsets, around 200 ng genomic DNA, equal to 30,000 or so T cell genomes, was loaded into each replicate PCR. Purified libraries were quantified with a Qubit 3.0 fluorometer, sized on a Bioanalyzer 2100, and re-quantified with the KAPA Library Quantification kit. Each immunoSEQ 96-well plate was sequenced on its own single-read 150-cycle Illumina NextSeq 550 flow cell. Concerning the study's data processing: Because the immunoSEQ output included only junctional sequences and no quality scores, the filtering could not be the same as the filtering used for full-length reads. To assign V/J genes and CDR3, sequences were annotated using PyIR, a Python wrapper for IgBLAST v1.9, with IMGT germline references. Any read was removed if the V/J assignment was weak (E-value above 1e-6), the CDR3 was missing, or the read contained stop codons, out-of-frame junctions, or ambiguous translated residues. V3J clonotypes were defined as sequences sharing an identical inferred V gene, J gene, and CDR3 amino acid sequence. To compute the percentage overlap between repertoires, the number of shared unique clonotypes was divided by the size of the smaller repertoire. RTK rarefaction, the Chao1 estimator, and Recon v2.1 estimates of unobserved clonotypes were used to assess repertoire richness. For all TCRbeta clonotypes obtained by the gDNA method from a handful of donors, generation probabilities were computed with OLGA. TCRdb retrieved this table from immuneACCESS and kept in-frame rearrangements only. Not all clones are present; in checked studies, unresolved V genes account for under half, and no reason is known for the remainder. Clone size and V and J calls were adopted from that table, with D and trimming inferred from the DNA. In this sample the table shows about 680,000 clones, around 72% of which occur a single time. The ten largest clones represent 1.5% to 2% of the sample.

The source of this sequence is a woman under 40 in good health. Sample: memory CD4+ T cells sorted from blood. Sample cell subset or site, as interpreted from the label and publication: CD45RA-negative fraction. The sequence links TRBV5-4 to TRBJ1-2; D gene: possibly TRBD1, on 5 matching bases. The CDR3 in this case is CASSLAGFGGENGYTF. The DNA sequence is TGTGCCAGCAGCTTGGCAGGCTTTGGGGGGGAGAACGGCTACACCTTC.